The 32 T cell receptor beta chains in this list originate from one sample, sequenced in a study of blood T cell repertoires in COVID-19. Here immunoSEQ multiplex PCR was the method, and the copy in TCRdb shows in-frame clones only, minus some. The table shows roughly 100,000 clones, with around 87% occurring only once. Sequenced input: peripheral blood. The receptors come from a man aged 45 to 65 with acute or convalescent COVID-19.

The chain has TRBV19 and TRBJ1-4; weak D call: TRBD1 (5 bases). V dropped 7 bases and J dropped 8 bases, with 17 bases sitting between them. This CDR3 has 14 amino acids. The germline V gene has CDR1 LNHDA and CDR2 SQIVND (reference sequence). CDR3 DNA: TGTGCCAGTAAGAATCGGGGGATAGAAGAAAAACTGTTTTTT. Translated, it gives CASKNRGIEEKLFF.

The rearrangement links TRBV12-5 to TRBJ1-3; 7 bases align to TRBD1. V lost 5 bases, J lost 4 bases, and 8 bases stayed unmatched. Per germline, CDR1 LGHNT and CDR2 FRNRAP. The CDR3 covers 15 residues. The CDR3 loop reads CASGDDRVSGNTIYF. CDR3 DNA sequence: TGTGCTAGTGGTGACGACAGGGTGTCAGGAAACACCATATATTTT.

The chain combines TRBV19 with TRBJ2-7, with D perhaps matching TRBD2 (6 bases). The V gene lost 3 bases and the J gene lost 4 bases, with 10 bases spanning the gap. This CDR3 is 13 amino acids long. Germline loops: CDR1 LNHDA, CDR2 SQIVND (reference sequence). The CDR3 DNA is TGTGCCAGTAGTATGGGGGGTCGGTACGAGCAGTACTTC. It translates to CASSMGGRYEQYF.

Of note for this clone: Additional DNA sequences in this sample encode the identical CDR3. The rearrangement joins TRBV29-1 to TRBJ2-7; 9 bases are a match to TRBD1. V lost 7 bases to trimming and J lost 4 bases; unmatched junction nucleotides: 2. Germline V gene sequence: CDR1 SQVTM, CDR2 ANQGSEA. This CDR3 contains 11 residues. The CDR3, as DNA: TGCAGCGCGGGACAGGGTTACGAGCAGTACTTC. Translation gives CSAGQGYEQYF.

V usage is TRBV5-4 and J usage is TRBJ2-7, with D perhaps TRBD1 (5 bases). Trimming shortened V by 0 bases and J by 6 bases, and 10 bases separated the two germline ends. Germline V gene data show CDR1 as SGHNT and CDR2 as YYREEE (reference sequence). This CDR3 spans 13 amino acids. CDR3 region: CASSLAGRVEQYF. The CDR3 DNA reads TGTGCCAGCAGCTTGGCAGGGCGCGTCGAGCAGTACTTC.

The chain has TRBV11-2 and TRBJ2-2; maybe TRBD1 (7 bases). This CDR3 region has 17 residues. CDR1 SGHAT and CDR2 FQNNGV come from the germline V gene. V lost 2 bases to trimming and J lost 1 base, with 14 bases between them. In nucleotides, the CDR3 is TGTGCCAGCAGCTTAATGGAGGGGGCGGGGAACACCGGGGAGCTGTTTTTT. Translation gives CASSLMEGAGNTGELFF.

The V and J genes are TRBV9 and TRBJ1-3; D call uncertain. Germline lookup yields CDR1 SGDLS and CDR2 YYNGEE. V lost 1 base, J lost 0 bases, and 5 bases lay in between. The length of the CDR3 is 14 residues. The DNA of the CDR3 is TGTGCCAGCAGCGTACCGGGCTCTGGAAACACCATATATTTT. Its translation: CASSVPGSGNTIYF.

The chain combines TRBV12-5 with TRBJ2-7; a weak D match, TRBD2 (6 bases). The CDR3 is 13 amino acids. Germline V CDR1 and CDR2: LGHNT, FRNRAP. V gave up 4 bases and J gave up 12 bases, with 19 bases separating them. The CDR3 DNA is TGTGCTAGTGGTTCCCGGTCGGCGGGGACCCCGTACTTC. As protein: CASGSRSAGTPYF.

V gene TRBV5-4 combines with J gene TRBJ2-7; 8 bases map to TRBD2. The CDR3 is made up of 15 amino acids. Germline-derived CDR1 and CDR2 are SGHNT and YYREEE (reference sequence). V was clipped by 4 bases and J by 4 bases; unmatched bases: 10. CDR3 in amino acids: CASSVGGGLVYEQYF. The CDR3 nucleotides read TGTGCCAGCAGCGTGGGCGGGGGGCTCGTTTACGAGCAGTACTTC.

The genes are TRBV5-1 and TRBJ2-1, with a weak D call TRBD2 (6 bases). The CDR3 sequence is 15 residues long. The ends were cut back, 0 bases at V and 4 bases at J, with 11 bases in the middle. Germline values: CDR1 SGHRS, CDR2 YFSETQ. The CDR3 DNA sequence: TGCGCCAGCAGCTTGGTTAGCGGAGTTTACAATGAGCAGTTCTTC. This encodes CASSLVSGVYNEQFF.

This clone came up once. The chain carries TRBV12-5 and TRBJ2-1; 12 bases map to TRBD2. Germline CDR1 reads LGHNT; CDR2 reads FRNRAP. Germline trimming cut 7 bases from V and 4 bases from J; bases unmatched to any gene: 5. CDR3 size: 15 residues. CDR3 residues: CASARGTSGYNEQFF. The CDR3 nucleotides are TGTGCTAGTGCTAGGGGGACTAGCGGGTACAATGAGCAGTTCTTC.

The J gene is TRBJ2-7, the V gene TRBV30; 9 bases are a match to TRBD2. The germline gives CDR1 GTSNPN, CDR2 SVGIG (reference sequence). This CDR3 has 13 amino acids. V lost 4 bases, J lost 5 bases, and 6 bases stayed unmatched. The CDR3, as DNA: TGTGCCTGGAAAGGCGGGAGGGACCACGAGCAGTACTTC. Translating gives CAWKGGRDHEQYF. The variable domain in full, with the rest retrieved from reference TRBV30 and TRBJ2-7, is SQTIHQWPATLVQPVGSPLSLECTVEGTSNPNLYWYRQAAGRGLQLLFYSVGIGQISSEVPQNLSASRPQDRQFILSSKKLLLSDSGFYLCAWKGGRDHEQYFGPGTRLTVT.

The table lists this clone with a count of one. The V call is TRBV19, the J call TRBJ1-2; 9 nucleotides match TRBD1. J gave up 2 bases and V 3 bases, and 4 bases lay outside the gene matches. The germline gives CDR1 LNHDA, CDR2 SQIVND (reference sequence). The CDR3 covers 15 residues. CDR3 DNA sequence: TGTGCCAGTAGTATTGGAGGGACAGGGAACTATGGCTACACCTTC. Translated: CASSIGGTGNYGYTF.

The rearrangement uses TRBV7-8 and TRBJ2-2, with D tentatively TRBD1 (7 bases). Germline CDR1 reads SGHVS; CDR2 reads FQNEAQ. This CDR3 comprises 15 residues. V dropped 6 bases and J dropped 1 base, with 12 bases sitting between them. The CDR3 DNA sequence: TGTGCCAGCAGAAGACAGGGACTGAACACCGGGGAGCTGTTTTTT. This codes for CASRRQGLNTGELFF.

This sequence joins TRBV25-1 and TRBJ2-2; D is perhaps TRBD1 (5 bases). V was shortened by 3 bases and J by 0 bases, with 11 bases between the two germline ends. Germline V gene lookup returns CDR1 MGHDK and CDR2 SYGVNS. The length of the CDR3 is 16 residues. The CDR3 DNA reads as TGTGCCAGCAGTGATGACGCCAGGGCGAACACCGGGGAGCTGTTTTTT. It translates to CASSDDARANTGELFF.

This chain uses TRBV12-3 or TRBV12-4 with TRBJ2-1, with D perhaps TRBD2 (5 bases). This CDR3 comprises 12 residues. V lost 6 bases to trimming and J lost 10 bases, with 13 bases between them. CDR3 amino acids: CASSPRDREQFF. The CDR3 DNA reads TGTGCCAGCAGCCCCCGGGATCGGGAGCAGTTCTTC.

The gene calls are TRBV5-1 and TRBJ1-1; 7 nucleotides match TRBD1. Germline CDR1 SGHRS, CDR2 YFSETQ. Trimming at V came to 1 base and at J to 2 bases, leaving 5 bases not matched to a gene. CDR3 length equals 15 residues. The CDR3 DNA follows: TGCGCCAGCAGCTTGAGGGGGCTAGGAAACACTGAAGCTTTCTTT. Its translation is CASSLRGLGNTEAFF.

This clone was recorded a few times. V usage is TRBV5-4 and J usage is TRBJ2-3, with TRBD1 as a possible D gene (6 bases). The CDR3 consists of 15 residues. Germline values: CDR1 SGHNT, CDR2 YYREEE (reference sequence). V was shortened by 1 base and J by 0 bases, with 9 bases between the two germline ends. This chain's CDR3 is CASSLPDRSTDTQYF. In DNA form, the CDR3 reads TGTGCCAGCAGCTTGCCTGACAGGAGCACAGATACGCAGTATTTT. The whole variable domain, filled in from reference TRBV5-4 and TRBJ2-3, reads ETGVTQSPTHLIKTRGQQVTLRCSSQSGHNTVSWYQQALGQGPQFIFQYYREEENGRGNFPPRFSGLQFPNYSSELNVNALELDDSALYLCASSLPDRSTDTQYFGPGTRLTVL.

The V gene is TRBV9, the J gene TRBJ2-6; 11 bases line up with TRBD2. The V and J ends lost 3 bases and 0 bases, in that order; junction bases with no gene match: 5. Germline V gives CDR1 SGDLS, CDR2 YYNGEE. This CDR3 region has 18 residues. CDR3 protein: CASSGLAGGASGANVLTF. CDR3 bases: TGTGCCAGCAGCGGCTTAGCGGGAGGGGCCTCTGGGGCCAACGTCCTGACTTTC.

V gene TRBV28 combines with J gene TRBJ1-2; 8 nucleotides match TRBD1. This CDR3 contains 15 residues. CDR1 and CDR2 from the germline V gene are MDHEN and SYDVKM. Unmatched junction bases numbered 8, after V lost 4 bases and J lost 4 bases. CDR3 DNA: TGTGCCAGCAGTTCCCCCGGACAGGGCGGCTATGGCTACACCTTC. Translating gives CASSSPGQGGYGYTF.

The chain couples TRBV5-1 to TRBJ2-7; 9 bases agree with TRBD2. Germline CDR1 reads SGHRS; CDR2 reads YFSETQ. CDR3 length: 15 amino acids. V lost 0 bases, J lost 3 bases, and 4 bases stayed unmatched. The CDR3 sequence is CASSLETSGFYEQYF. The CDR3 nucleotides read TGCGCCAGCAGCTTGGAGACTAGCGGTTTCTACGAGCAGTACTTC.

The V and J genes are TRBV5-1 and TRBJ2-1, with 9 bases aligning to TRBD2. The ends lost 0 bases at V and 4 bases at J; junction bases unmatched: 2. The CDR3 has 15 residues. Germline V gene data show CDR1 as SGHRS and CDR2 as YFSETQ. CDR3 amino acids: CASSLASGNYNEQFF. In DNA, the CDR3 is TGCGCCAGCAGCTTGGCTAGCGGGAATTACAATGAGCAGTTCTTC.

The chain links TRBV4-2 to TRBJ2-7; 10 positions match TRBD2. V lost 0 bases and J lost 3; bases outside the gene matches: 2. The CDR3 contains 15 residues. Germline loops: CDR1 LGHNA, CDR2 YNFKEQ. The CDR3 loop reads CASSQDWTSGYEQYF. DNA for the CDR3: TGTGCCAGCAGCCAAGATTGGACTAGCGGCTACGAGCAGTACTTC.

The rearrangement uses TRBV10-2 and TRBJ2-7; 7 positions agree with TRBD1. The CDR3 sequence is 15 residues long. CDR1 and CDR2 from the germline V gene are WSHSY and SAAADI. V lost 0 bases and J lost 1; bases outside the gene matches: 3. The CDR3 loop is CASSESRDRSYEQYF. CDR3 coding DNA: TGCGCCAGCAGTGAGTCGAGGGACAGATCCTACGAGCAGTACTTC.

This rearrangement joins TRBV6-6 to TRBJ1-3; D not certain. V shed 7 bases and J shed 0 bases, with 10 bases lying between them. In germline, CDR1 is MNHNY, CDR2 SVGAGI (reference sequence). The CDR3 totals 14 residues. CDR3 in amino acids: CASTPGNSGNTIYF. DNA for the CDR3: TGTGCCAGCACCCCCGGGAACTCTGGAAACACCATATATTTT.

The V call is TRBV2, the J call TRBJ2-1; 7 positions agree with TRBD2. Germline V gene lookup returns CDR1 SNHLY and CDR2 FYNNEI. CDR3 length: 15 residues. V shed 6 bases, J shed 1 base, and the junction held 6 bases outside the gene matches. CDR3 in amino acids: CASRKDSGSYNEQFF. In DNA, the CDR3 is TGTGCCAGCAGGAAGGATAGCGGGTCCTACAATGAGCAGTTCTTC.

This clone appeared a single time. The chain combines TRBV6-5 with TRBJ2-7, with 10 bases lining up with TRBD2. Germline lookup yields CDR1 MNHEY and CDR2 SVGAGI. The J segment lost 5 bases and the V segment lost 5 bases, leaving 6 bases of the junction unmatched. The CDR3 is 14 residues long. In nucleotides, the CDR3 is TGTGCCAGCAGTCTCGGGCTAGCGGGAGACGAGCAGTACTTC. This translates into CASSLGLAGDEQYF.

This clone has a single count. J is TRBJ1-3 and V is TRBV3-1 (or the pseudogene TRBV3-2); D is undetermined. The CDR3 contains 14 residues. Trimming took 3 bases from V and 4 from J, leaving 10 bases between them. Germline V gene sequence: CDR1 LGHDT, CDR2 YNNKEL (reference sequence). The CDR3, as DNA: TGTGCCAGCAGCCATCCGCCACGGGGAAACACCATATATTTT. It is translated as CASSHPPRGNTIYF.

The chain is built from TRBV24-1 and TRBJ2-7; D is unresolved. The length of the CDR3 is 11 residues. Trimming removed 2 bases from V and 7 bases from J, with 5 bases in between. Germline CDR1 reads KGHDR; CDR2 reads SFDVKD. CDR3 loop: CATSDSGEQYF. Written as DNA, the CDR3 is TGTGCCACCAGTGATTCAGGAGAGCAGTACTTC.

This clone appeared a single time. This rearrangement joins TRBV7-9 to TRBJ1-2; D is unclear. This CDR3 has 16 amino acids. Trimming shortened V by 0 bases and J by 4 bases, and 15 bases separated the two germline ends. CDR1 and CDR2 (germline): SEHNR, FQNEAQ (reference sequence). In DNA form, the CDR3 reads TGTGCCAGCAGCTTAGCGTTCGGGGAATCACTCTATGGCTACACCTTC. Its protein product is CASSLAFGESLYGYTF.

CDR3: CATLGTGGENEQFF. CDR3 bases: TGTGCCACCCTCGGGACAGGGGGCGAAAATGAGCAGTTCTTC. This chain joins TRBV24-1 and TRBJ2-1; TRBD1 matches at 12 bases. Trimming cost V 9 bases and J 7 bases; bases outside gene matches: 6. Looked up from germline, CDR1 is KGHDR and CDR2 is SFDVKD. The CDR3 length is 14 residues.

The J gene is TRBJ2-7, the V gene TRBV28; weak D call: TRBD2 (5 bases). The length of the CDR3 is 15 residues. V shed 1 base and J shed 0 bases, with 10 bases lying between them. The V gene's germline CDR1 is MDHEN and CDR2 SYDVKM. In DNA, the CDR3 is TGTGCCAGCAGTTTATACGGGAAACACTCCTACGAGCAGTACTTC. It codes for CASSLYGKHSYEQYF.